Listed here are 17 T cell receptor beta chains from one sample, sequenced in a study of blood T cell repertoires in COVID-19. Using immunoSEQ multiplex PCR, the repertoire was profiled, and TCRdb retains in-frame clones only, with some absent. This table holds approximately 440,000 clones, about 87% found once. Sequences were obtained from peripheral blood. The origin of the receptors is a woman in her 50s with COVID-19, enrolled during active disease.

The chain joins TRBV11-2 to TRBJ2-7, with 7 bases identical to TRBD2. Looked up from germline, CDR1 is SGHAT and CDR2 is FQNNGV. CDR3 length: 17 residues. The ends lost 0 bases at V and 0 bases at J; junction bases unmatched: 8. The CDR3 loop reads CASSLDGGRGISYEQYF. CDR3 sequence (DNA): TGTGCCAGCAGCTTAGATGGAGGGCGGGGGATCTCCTACGAGCAGTACTTC. Full variable domain (rest looked up from reference TRBV11-2 and TRBJ2-7): EAGVAQSPRYKIIEKRQSVAFWCNPISGHATLYWYQQILGQGPKLLIQFQNNGVVDDSQLPKDRFSAERLKGVDSTLKIQPAKLEDSAVYLCASSLDGGRGISYEQYFGPGTRLTVT.

In the case of this clone: This specimen includes other DNA sequences encoding the same CDR3. J is TRBJ1-1 and V is TRBV28; TRBD1 is a possible D gene (6 bases). The CDR3 totals 12 residues. In germline, CDR1 is MDHEN, CDR2 SYDVKM. Trimming shortened V by 6 bases and J by 5 bases, and 10 bases separated the two germline ends. DNA for the CDR3: TGTGCCAGCAGCTTACAGGGAACTGAAGCTTTCTTT. This gives the protein CASSLQGTEAFF.

The chain couples TRBV30 to TRBJ1-6; perhaps TRBD1 as D (5 bases). The CDR3 contains 14 residues. V lost 4 bases to trimming and J lost 3 bases, with 10 bases between them. Germline assignment: CDR1 GTSNPN and CDR2 SVGIG (reference sequence). CDR3 DNA: TGTGCCTGGATGACAGAGAACTATAATTCACCCCTCCACTTT. This gives the protein CAWMTENYNSPLHF.

V is TRBV2 and J is TRBJ1-1; D is unclear. CDR3 length equals 11 residues. V dropped 6 bases and J dropped 7 bases, with 9 bases sitting between them. Per germline, CDR1 SNHLY and CDR2 FYNNEI. The CDR3, as DNA: TGTGCCAGCAGCTTACAGTATGAAGCTTTCTTT. It yields the protein CASSLQYEAFF.

This clone has just one count. The rearrangement uses TRBV6-1 and TRBJ1-2, with TRBD1 matching over 9 bases. The CDR3 is made up of 17 amino acids. CDR1 is MNHNS, CDR2 SASEGT, per germline. V lost 4 bases to trimming and J lost 4 bases; unmatched junction nucleotides: 13. The CDR3 here is CASSVITGGDDPYGYTF. The CDR3 DNA follows: TGTGCCAGCAGTGTTATAACAGGGGGCGACGACCCCTATGGCTACACCTTC.

The rearrangement links TRBV5-8 to TRBJ1-5; D not resolved. This CDR3 has 14 residues. V was cut by 0 bases and J by 6 bases, with 10 bases left in between. Germline V CDR1 and CDR2: SGHTS, YDEGEE. CDR3 sequence: CASSLGSGSQPQHF. The DNA for the CDR3 is TGTGCCAGCAGCTTGGGATCGGGGAGTCAGCCCCAGCATTTT.

This chain uses TRBV7-2 with TRBJ2-3; a weak D match, TRBD2 (5 bases). Germline lookup yields CDR1 SGHTA and CDR2 FQGNSA. The CDR3 spans 12 residues. Trimming shortened V by 2 bases and J by 10 bases, and 10 bases separated the two germline ends. CDR3 DNA sequence: TGTGCCAGCAGCTTAACTAGTAGGGCGCAGTATTTT. Translating gives CASSLTSRAQYF. The full variable domain, with the rest looked up from reference TRBV7-2 and TRBJ2-3, is GAGVSQSPSNKVTEKGKDVELRCDPISGHTALYWYRQSLGQGLEFLIYFQGNSAPDKSGLPSDRFSAERTGGSVSTLTIQRTQQEDSAVYLCASSLTSRAQYFGPGTRLTVL.

Turning to this clone: Other DNA sequences in this sample translate to the same CDR3. The rearrangement joins TRBV27 to TRBJ2-3; maybe TRBD1 (6 bases). Deletions cut 4 bases from V and 9 bases from J, with 8 bases between. The CDR3 is 11 residues long. Germline V gene data show CDR1 as MNHEY and CDR2 as SMNVEV (reference sequence). CDR3: CASSSGDTQYF. The CDR3 region has the DNA TGTGCCAGCAGTTCAGGGGACACGCAGTATTTT.

This sequence joins TRBV6-6 and TRBJ2-7; D may be TRBD1 (5 bases). Germline lookup yields CDR1 MNHNY and CDR2 SVGAGI (reference sequence). Trimming removed 6 bases from V and 3 bases from J, with 9 bases in between. The CDR3 consists of 12 residues. This CDR3 reads CASRLDSYEQYF. In DNA form, the CDR3 reads TGTGCCAGCAGACTCGACAGCTACGAGCAGTACTTC.

This clone was detected ten times or more. This chain connects TRBV2 to TRBJ1-1; no definite D call. The germline CDR1 and CDR2 sequences are SNHLY and FYNNEI. This CDR3 has 11 residues. With 8 bases removed from V and 10 bases from J, the gap between germline ends came to 14 bases. The DNA for the CDR3 is TGTGCCAGCTTAGAGGGAGTGGGAGCTTTCTTT. Its translation is CASLEGVGAFF.

This clone was counted between two and nine times. The J gene is TRBJ1-6, the V gene TRBV5-1; 11 positions match TRBD1. V gave up 4 bases and J gave up 5 bases; unmatched junction bases: 5. Germline values: CDR1 SGHRS, CDR2 YFSETQ. The CDR3 sequence is 16 residues long. CDR3 nucleotide sequence: TGCGCCAGCAGCGCAGGACAGGGGGCAGATAATTCACCCCTCCACTTT. This translates into CASSAGQGADNSPLHF.

The genes are TRBV12-3 or TRBV12-4 and TRBJ1-4; D call uncertain. The CDR3 extends over 11 amino acids. V lost 4 bases and J lost 7, with 4 bases in between. CDR3 DNA: TGTGCCAGCAGTTCTCTTGAAAAACTGTTTTTT. It specifies CASSSLEKLFF.

The chain links TRBV7-9 to TRBJ1-2; weak D call: TRBD1 (5 bases). The germline V and J ends were trimmed by 4 bases and 5 bases, with 14 bases remaining between them. There are 14 residues in the CDR3. Per the germline V gene, CDR1 is SEHNR and CDR2 is FQNEAQ (reference sequence). The CDR3 nucleotides read TGTGCCAGCAGCTACGCCGGGACTGGGTATGGCTACACCTTC. It yields the protein CASSYAGTGYGYTF.

The rearrangement links TRBV7-9 to TRBJ2-2; TRBD1 agrees at 12 bases. This CDR3 spans 16 amino acids. The junction had 4 bases not matched to a gene; V was cut back by 4 bases and J by 4 bases. Germline CDR1 and CDR2: SEHNR and FQNEAQ (reference sequence). The CDR3 region is CASSSGTGGFTGELFF. The CDR3 DNA sequence: TGTGCCAGCAGCTCAGGGACAGGGGGCTTCACCGGGGAGCTGTTTTTT.

In its sample, this clone was seen a few times. The CDR3 nucleotides are TGTGCCAGCAGTGCCTATGGGCTTTACTCTGGAAACACCATATATTTT. It codes for CASSAYGLYSGNTIYF. The V gene is TRBV6-1, the J gene TRBJ1-3; D is ambiguous. Germline V gene data show CDR1 as MNHNS and CDR2 as SASEGT. The V end lost 4 bases, the J end lost 0 bases, and 13 bases lay between the germline ends. The CDR3 has 16 amino acids.

V usage is TRBV7-9 and J usage is TRBJ2-1; TRBD2 is a possible D gene (5 bases). The germline V and J ends were trimmed by 7 bases and 8 bases, with 12 bases remaining between them. The CDR3 is 12 residues long. From germline, CDR1 is SEHNR and CDR2 FQNEAQ (reference sequence). CDR3 bases: TGTGCCAGCACCGTCGGGCGGGATGAGCAGTTCTTC. This sequence encodes CASTVGRDEQFF.

The sample holds one count of this clone. The V and J genes are TRBV19 and TRBJ1-1; D ambiguous. There are 13 residues in the CDR3. V was trimmed by 3 bases and J by 5 bases, leaving 10 bases between them. Germline V gene data show CDR1 as LNHDA and CDR2 as SQIVND (reference sequence). The CDR3 spells CASSIRTETEAFF. The CDR3 DNA follows: TGTGCCAGTAGTATCAGAACGGAGACTGAAGCTTTCTTT.